Below are 2 T cell receptor beta chains sequenced from a single sample in a study of Graves' ophthalmopathy and Graves' hyperthyroidism. Amplified TCR beta CDR3 regions were obtained using RNA transcripts as template. The workflow started with a first-round RT-PCR run with HTBI primers and then moved on to a second-round multiplex PCR. A single record per CDR3 protein comes from TCRdb applying MiXCR to the multiplex PCR reads. The sample lists 350,000 to 450,000 distinct CDR3 sequences; 20% to 25% were seen once. The sequencing input was peripheral blood. These receptors all stem from a woman between 18 and 30 years old with stable Graves' hyperthyroidism.

This clonotype came up many times. The gene calls are TRBV15 and TRBJ1-5, with D possibly matching TRBD1 (5 bases). Germline CDR1 reads LNHNV; CDR2 reads YYDKDF (reference sequence). The CDR3 contains 15 residues. V gave up 7 bases and J gave up 4 bases, with 17 bases separating them. The CDR3, as DNA: TGTGCCACCAATGGGGCAGACGCCCAGAATCAGCCCCAGCATTTT. The encoded protein is CATNGADAQNQPQHF.

V is TRBV12-3 or TRBV12-4 and J is TRBJ1-5; D remains ambiguous. The CDR3 loop spans 14 amino acids. The V gene lost 7 bases and the J gene lost 6 bases, with 16 bases spanning the gap. This CDR3 is CASTREGISQPQHF. The CDR3 DNA sequence: TGTGCCAGCACCCGGGAGGGAATCAGTCAGCCCCAGCATTTT.